The present TCR beta chain was sequenced within a study of blood T cell repertoires in COVID-19 (TCRdb year 2020). A note on the overall study: Collaborator samples came from the United States, Italy and Spain and covered acute and convalescent phases of COVID-19. HLA class I and class II types, where available, came from metadata supplied by the sample provider rather than from assay-based typing. Samples were obtained from the ongoing ImmuneRACE study (first 160 participants) and from about 1,300 subjects provided by 6 global collaborators. The prospective study material was composed of cDNA or gDNA derived from T cells, B-cell-depleted T cells, or PBMCs. The dataset comprised deeply sampled blood TCRbeta repertoires from subjects exposed to, actively infected with, or recovered from COVID-19. The repertoires were released in a freely available public database intended as a resource for research on the immune response to SARS-CoV-2. A de-identified subject ID, COVID-19 status, age in years and sex were almost always included in the sample metadata.

On this clone itself: Its binding antigen is unknown. No base qualities exist here, and no much larger clone lies one base off it.

For this chain, trimming is 2 bases at the V end and 7 bases at the J end, and the number of junction bases without a gene match is 4. According to the germline V gene, CDR1 reads SGHTA and CDR2 reads FQGTGA. Reading from cysteine to phenylalanine, the CDR3 counts 14 amino acids. Just the 42-base CDR3 DNA is kept, in frame starting at base 1. TCRbeta CDR3 regions were amplified from genomic DNA using the immunoSEQ Assay, a bias-controlled multiplex PCR. Regarding the original processing steps: Nucleated cell counts per sample were estimated from amplification of reference gene primers within the assay. To quantify the absolute abundance of each unique TCRbeta CDR3 rearrangement, sequence reads were collapsed and filtered. For each sample, productive Simpson clonality was calculated as the square root of Simpson's diversity index across productive rearrangements. This is the immuneACCESS table as TCRdb keeps it, with only in-frame sequences that have V and J called. A part of the clones is gone; compared with another copy, unresolved V genes explain less than half, and the rest is unexplained. V, J and clone size are taken as reported in that table, and D and trimming were inferred from the DNA itself. The sample profile shows about 180,000 clones; 80% to 90% of them were found once. The top ten clonotypes cover over 7.5% of the sample.

Each collaborating institution followed its own protocols to collect whole blood in K2EDTA tubes. For TCRbeta analysis, collaborators shipped samples in one of three forms: frozen whole blood, isolated PBMCs, or DNA extracted from either of those sample types. Study-wide conclusions, independent of this receptor: The quantity of clinical and demographic metadata differed by source and by participant and was supplied without curation.

Sequencing input: peripheral blood. The chain is encoded by TRBV7-3 joined to TRBJ2-1; a stretch of 8 junction bases matches TRBD2. This sequence was found in a man aged 50-60 years with active or convalescent COVID-19. The nucleotide sequence reads TGTGCCAGCAGCTTATATGGACTAGCAAATGAGCAGTTCTTC. This codes for CASSLYGLANEQFF.